This T cell receptor (beta chain) was observed in a study of blood T cell repertoires in COVID-19. The wider study: Nucleic acid was either cDNA or gDNA, and it came from T cells, B-cell-depleted T cells, or PBMCs.

How the authors handled the data: Estimates of nucleated cell counts were drawn from the amplification of reference gene primers. Clones were read by immunoSEQ multiplex PCR, and TCRdb kept only the in-frame ones, dropping some. D and trimming come from the DNA, and the V and J calls and clone size come from that table. The sample lists more than 70,000 clones, 82% seen once, with around a quarter in the top ten. The CDR3 is 14 residues long. Germline V CDR1 and CDR2: SNHLY, FYNNEI. V was trimmed by 4 bases and J by 0 bases, leaving 9 bases between them. The sequence was obtained from a human donor in a cohort sampled during active COVID-19. The chain uses TRBV2 and TRBJ1-1; TRBD1 might be the D (5 bases). The material sequenced was peripheral blood. CDR3 sequence reads: CASSGTRVNTEAFF. The CDR3 coding sequence is TGTGCCAGCAGTGGTACCAGGGTGAACACTGAAGCTTTCTTT.